The rows below give T cell receptor beta chains drawn from one sample of a study of beta chain features in type 1 diabetes. TCRdb keeps only in-frame clones here, not all; method: immunoSEQ multiplex PCR. The profile shows more than 250,000 clones, around 21% of them singletons. The sample comprised naive CD4+ T cells from blood. These receptors were obtained from a woman aged 40 to 49 with type 1 diabetes. Both conserved end residues are part of each CDR3. D genes are given only for firm matches. Clone sizes are given selectively: once, few, many, or a class where the clone is expanded.

TRBV5-1,TRBJ1-5,-,few,CASSLEGDSNQPQHF,TGCGCCAGCAGCTTGGAAGGGGATAGCAATCAGCCCCAGCATTTT
TRBV9,TRBJ2-7,TRBD2,few,CASSPTSGSSYEQYF,TGTGCCAGCAGCCCCACGAGCGGGAGTTCCTACGAGCAGTACTTC
TRBV18,TRBJ1-2,-,few,CASSFDRDYGYTF,TGTGCCAGCTCCTTTGACCGGGACTATGGCTACACCTTC
TRBV7-2,TRBJ1-2,TRBD1,-,CASSLGTGQGNYGYTF,TGTGCCAGCAGCTTAGGGACGGGACAGGGCAACTATGGCTACACCTTC
TRBV6-5,TRBJ2-7,-,few,CASSYSWQSYEQYF,TGTGCCAGCAGTTACTCGTGGCAGTCCTACGAGCAGTACTTC
TRBV14,TRBJ2-1,TRBD2,few,CASSPSSGRTHNEQFF,TGTGCCAGCAGCCCCTCTAGCGGGAGGACCCACAATGAGCAGTTCTTC
TRBV11-2,TRBJ1-2,-,few,CASSPQTGQRGDGYTF,TGTGCCAGCAGCCCCCAGACAGGCCAGCGGGGTGATGGCTACACCTTC
TRBV7-2,TRBJ2-3,-,few,CASSLTRNTDTQYF,TGTGCCAGCAGCTTAACAAGAAACACAGATACGCAGTATTTT
TRBV18,TRBJ2-1,TRBD1,few,CASSPMTGNEQFF,TGTGCCAGCTCACCTATGACAGGGAATGAGCAGTTCTTC
TRBV18,TRBJ2-1,-,-,CASSPNQDNEQFF,TGTGCCAGCTCACCTAACCAGGACAATGAGCAGTTCTTC
TRBV28,TRBJ2-5,-,once,CASSPGTLGETQYF,TGTGCCAGCAGTCCCGGGACATTAGGGGAGACCCAGTACTTC
TRBV28,TRBJ1-5,TRBD1,-,CASSSPRQGFQPQHF,TGTGCCAGCAGTTCCCCCCGACAGGGTTTTCAGCCCCAGCATTTT
TRBV29-1,TRBJ2-4,-,-,CSVNPGTKNIQYF,TGCAGCGTTAACCCGGGGACCAAAAACATTCAGTACTTC
TRBV11-1,TRBJ1-1,-,-,CASSRRGSKAFF,TGTGCCAGCAGCCGACGAGGTTCTAAAGCTTTCTTT
TRBV7-2,TRBJ2-5,TRBD2,-,CASTTWGGQETQYF,TGTGCCAGCACCACCTGGGGGGGTCAAGAGACCCAGTACTTC
TRBV9,TRBJ2-2,-,few,CASSPSRFRGSLNTGELFF,TGTGCCAGCAGCCCCTCCCGGTTTAGGGGGTCCCTGAACACCGGGGAGCTGTTTTTT
TRBV4-3,TRBJ2-7,-,-,CASSQSSGYGQYF,TGCGCCAGCAGCCAGTCGTCGGGGTACGGGCAGTACTTC
TRBV5-6,TRBJ1-5,-,once,CASSWGGLNSNQPQHF,TGTGCCAGCAGCTGGGGGGGACTGAATAGCAATCAGCCCCAGCATTTT
TRBV15,TRBJ1-1,TRBD1,few,CATSRWTGVLKTEAFF,TGTGCCACCAGCAGATGGACAGGGGTTTTGAAGACTGAAGCTTTCTTT
TRBV28,TRBJ1-5,TRBD1,-,CASSPGQGNQPQHF,TGTGCCAGCAGTCCCGGACAGGGCAATCAGCCCCAGCATTTT
TRBV9,TRBJ1-1,-,few,CASSVSLEGQAFF,TGTGCCAGCAGCGTATCTCTCGAGGGCCAAGCTTTCTTT
TRBV5-6,TRBJ2-1,-,-,CASSRVGSSYNEQFF,TGTGCCAGCAGCCGGGTGGGGAGCTCCTACAATGAGCAGTTCTTC
TRBV29-1,TRBJ2-4,TRBD1,few,CSVEPGQGRAKNIQYF,TGCAGCGTTGAACCCGGACAGGGACGTGCCAAAAACATTCAGTACTTC
TRBV5-4,TRBJ2-1,-,-,CASSFRGGSYNEQFF,TGTGCCAGCAGCTTTCGGGGAGGCTCCTACAATGAGCAGTTCTTC
TRBV5-4,TRBJ2-5,TRBD2,-,CASSPLAEETQYF,TGTGCCAGCAGCCCCCTAGCGGAAGAGACCCAGTACTTC
TRBV15,TRBJ2-3,-,few,CATSTPGTTDTQYF,TGTGCCACCAGCACCCCCGGGACTACAGATACGCAGTATTTT
TRBV4-3,TRBJ1-1,-,few,CASSQADRNTEAFF,TGCGCCAGCAGCCAAGCGGACAGGAACACTGAAGCTTTCTTT
TRBV9,TRBJ1-2,-,few,CASSPASSYGYTF,TGTGCCAGCAGCCCAGCTAGTAGCTATGGCTACACCTTC
TRBV7-2,TRBJ2-7,TRBD1,-,CASSPRDRGYEQYF,TGTGCCAGCAGCCCCCGGGACAGGGGGTACGAGCAGTACTTC
TRBV9,TRBJ2-7,TRBD2,few,CASSAATSGAEQYF,TGTGCCAGCAGCGCAGCGACTAGCGGGGCCGAGCAGTACTTC
TRBV30,TRBJ1-5,-,few,CAWSLGGGEPQHF,TGTGCCTGGAGTTTGGGGGGAGGGGAGCCCCAGCATTTT
TRBV4-1,TRBJ2-1,-,-,CASSQDGSSYNEQFF,TGCGCCAGCAGCCAAGATGGCTCCTCGTACAATGAGCAGTTCTTC
TRBV20-1,TRBJ1-1,-,-,CSAPGEGKAFF,TGCAGTGCTCCAGGGGAGGGTAAAGCTTTCTTT
TRBV9,TRBJ2-7,-,-,CASSPRGRDFSYEQYF,TGTGCCAGCAGCCCTAGGGGACGGGACTTCTCCTACGAGCAGTACTTC
TRBV7-9,TRBJ1-5,-,few,CASSLGSGSNQPQHF,TGTGCCAGCAGCCTCGGATCGGGGTCTAATCAGCCCCAGCATTTT
TRBV7-2,TRBJ1-2,TRBD1,-,CASSLPQGKGYTF,TGTGCCAGCAGCCTCCCACAGGGGAAGGGCTACACCTTC
TRBV4-3,TRBJ2-7,TRBD2,-,CASSQRTSGRNEQYF,TGCGCCAGCAGCCAGCGAACTAGCGGGAGGAACGAGCAGTACTTC
TRBV18,TRBJ1-1,-,-,CASFGLGGIDTEAFF,TGTGCCAGCTTCGGATTGGGAGGTATAGACACTGAAGCTTTCTTT
TRBV4-1,TRBJ2-7,-,-,CASSQLGTPVGYEQYF,TGCGCCAGCAGCCAATTGGGGACTCCGGTGGGCTACGAGCAGTACTTC
TRBV6-6,TRBJ1-1,-,-,CASSYGRYTEAFF,TGTGCCAGCAGTTACGGGCGTTACACTGAAGCTTTCTTT
TRBV30,TRBJ2-3,-,-,CAWSNRRGTDTQYF,TGTGCCTGGAGTAACAGGCGGGGAACAGATACGCAGTATTTT
TRBV7-2,TRBJ1-2,-,-,CASSFGTAGSDYTF,TGTGCCAGCAGCTTTGGGACTGCCGGCAGCGACTACACCTTC
TRBV2,TRBJ1-2,-,few,CASSFGYGYTF,TGTGCCAGCAGCTTCGGGTATGGCTACACCTTC
TRBV29-1,TRBJ1-1,TRBD1,few,CSVDRQGNTEAFF,TGCAGCGTTGATAGACAGGGCAACACTGAAGCTTTCTTT